This passage covers 27 T cell receptor beta chains from one sample sequenced in a study of identical twins. TCRdb ran MiXCR on the 5' RACE reads and lists one entry per CDR3 protein. Altogether hundreds of thousands of distinct CDR3 sequences are present, less than 7% being singletons, with the ten largest covering approximately 1.6%. Sequencing was performed on naive T cells sorted from blood. These receptors were obtained from a young man in good health.

This clonotype was observed at least ten times. The chain joins TRBV7-9 to TRBJ1-2; 7 positions agree with TRBD1. Per germline, CDR1 SEHNR and CDR2 FQNEAQ (reference sequence). The CDR3 is 14 amino acids. Trimming removed 5 bases from V and 0 bases from J; junction bases left unmatched: 3. CDR3: CASSPGQSNYGYTF. The CDR3 nucleotides read TGTGCCAGCAGCCCGGGACAGTCTAACTATGGCTACACCTTC.

This clonotype turned up a few times. The chain joins TRBV12-3 or TRBV12-4 to TRBJ2-3; D possibly corresponds to TRBD2 (5 bases). CDR3 length: 16 amino acids. Trimming pared 2 bases from V and 2 bases from J, leaving 14 bases between. The CDR3 nucleotides are TGTGCCAGCAGTTTACTCGTAGCGACATACACAGATACGCAGTATTTT. As protein: CASSLLVATYTDTQYF.

Details on this clonotype: Just one base apart from a much larger clone, this may be a read error. The chain joins TRBV7-9 to TRBJ2-7; tentatively, D is TRBD1 or TRBD2 (6 bases each). With the DNA end fitting TRBJ2-1 better, the J assignment may be wrong. From germline, CDR1 is SEHNR and CDR2 FQNEAQ (reference sequence). CDR3 length: 14 amino acids. DNA for the CDR3: TGTGCCAGCAGCTTACACAGGGACTCCTACGAGCAGTTCTTC. It yields the protein CASSLHRDSYEQFF.

This chain links TRBV18 with TRBJ2-1; 7 bases are shared with TRBD1. V trimming: 5 bases; J trimming: 4 bases; junction bases outside the gene matches: 2. CDR3 size: 13 residues. Germline CDR1 and CDR2: KGHSH and LQKENI. This chain's CDR3 is CASSEDRYNEQFF. CDR3 DNA: TGTGCCAGCTCAGAGGACAGGTACAATGAGCAGTTCTTC. Combining the CDR3 with reference TRBV18 and TRBJ2-1 gives the whole variable domain NAGVMQNPRHLVRRRGQEARLRCSPMKGHSHVYWYRQLPEEGLKFMVYLQKENIIDESGMPKERFSAEFPKEGPSILRIQQVVRGDSAAYFCASSEDRYNEQFFGPGTRLTVL.

The chain carries TRBV19 and TRBJ2-2; 10 bases agree with TRBD2. CDR3 size: 15 residues. The junction had 4 bases not matched to a gene; V was cut back by 3 bases and J by 6 bases. CDR1 and CDR2 (germline): LNHDA, SQIVND (reference sequence). The CDR3 nucleotides are TGTGCCAGTAGTATTCTGAGCGGGAGGGCCGGGGAGCTGTTTTTT. Encoded protein: CASSILSGRAGELFF.

This clonotype was detected many times. The gene calls are TRBV7-2 and TRBJ2-5; TRBD2 agrees at 8 bases. Germline V gene lookup returns CDR1 SGHTA and CDR2 FQGNSA. CDR3 length equals 16 residues. J lost 5 bases, V lost 5 bases, and 13 bases had no gene match. The CDR3 bases are TGTGCCAGCAGCCCCTCCGGAGCGGGAGTAAGGGAGACCCAGTACTTC. Amino acids: CASSPSGAGVRETQYF.

This clonotype was observed a handful of times. The chain couples TRBV5-4 to TRBJ2-1, with D possibly being TRBD2 (5 bases). Trimming pared 4 bases from V and 7 bases from J, leaving 18 bases between. The CDR3 is 15 amino acids. Looked up from germline, CDR1 is SGHNT and CDR2 is YYREEE (reference sequence). CDR3 region: CASSHVERLTNEQFF. CDR3 DNA sequence: TGTGCCAGCAGCCATGTCGAGCGGCTAACGAATGAGCAGTTCTTC.

This clonotype was recorded many times. The DNA of the CDR3 is TGTGCCAGCGCCCGCGAATTGGGGAGGCGGTATTTT. This sequence encodes CASARELGRRYF. The chain joins TRBV12-3 or TRBV12-4 to TRBJ2-3; D is possibly TRBD2 (6 bases). With 8 bases removed from V and 14 bases from J, the gap between germline ends came to 20 bases. This CDR3 contains 12 residues.

This clonotype has at least ten counts. The chain carries TRBV5-5 and TRBJ2-1, with D possibly TRBD2 on 6 matching bases. The CDR3 is 14 amino acids. V lost 4 bases and J lost 2, with 10 bases in between. The V gene's germline CDR1 is SGHKS and CDR2 YYEKEE (reference sequence). DNA of the CDR3: TGTGCCAGCAGCCCGGGAGTGACCTACAATGAGCAGTTCTTC. This sequence encodes CASSPGVTYNEQFF.

This clonotype was seen a handful of times. The J gene is TRBJ2-5, the V gene TRBV2, with 8 bases fitting TRBD1. In germline, CDR1 is SNHLY, CDR2 FYNNEI. The J segment lost 5 bases and the V segment lost 8 bases, leaving 7 bases of the junction unmatched. This CDR3 is 13 amino acids long. CDR3 nucleotides: TGTGCCAGCCGCGACAGGGGAAGGGAGACCCAGTACTTC. Amino acids: CASRDRGRETQYF.

The gene calls are TRBV6-2 or TRBV6-3 and TRBJ2-7; D may correspond to TRBD1 or TRBD2 (5 bases each). V lost 0 bases to trimming and J lost 3 bases, with 15 bases between them. This CDR3 comprises 16 residues. Germline values: CDR1 MNHEY, CDR2 SVGEGT. As DNA, the CDR3 is TGTGCCAGCAGTTACTCGATTGGGCAGGGAGTCTACGAGCAGTACTTC. Translated: CASSYSIGQGVYEQYF.

This clonotype was counted between two and nine times. This chain joins TRBV3-1 and TRBJ2-1, with 12 bases fitting TRBD2. The ends lost 6 bases at V and 6 bases at J; junction bases unmatched: 6. Looked up from germline, CDR1 is LGHDT and CDR2 is YNNKEL (reference sequence). This CDR3 is built from 15 residues. In nucleotides, the CDR3 is TGTGCCAGCAGTCCCACTAGCGGGAGGTTCAATGAGCAGTTCTTC. It codes for CASSPTSGRFNEQFF.

Remarks on this clonotype: A single base separates this from a much larger clone, so it may be a read error. The chain uses TRBV29-1 and TRBJ2-7; 8 positions agree with TRBD1. Losses at the gene ends were 4 bases for V and 0 bases for J; bases not matched to a gene: 5. The CDR3 has 14 amino acids. CDR1 is SQVTM, CDR2 ANQGSEA, per germline. DNA of the CDR3: TGCAGCGTTGCTTCTGGACAGGGCTCCTACGAGCAGTACTTC. Translating gives CSVASGQGSYEQYF.

This clonotype occurred many times. The chain couples TRBV7-2 to TRBJ1-2; 7 positions match TRBD1. The CDR3 totals 15 residues. The V gene's germline CDR1 is SGHTA and CDR2 FQGNSA. V lost 3 bases, J lost 2 bases, and 6 bases stayed unmatched. The DNA for the CDR3 is TGTGCCAGCAGCTTCTACAGGGGTAGCAACTATGGCTACACCTTC. Translation gives CASSFYRGSNYGYTF.

The chain uses TRBV12-3 or TRBV12-4 and TRBJ1-5; possibly TRBD1 for D (6 bases). The CDR3 spans 15 residues. The V gene lost 6 bases and the J gene lost 2 bases, with 14 bases spanning the gap. CDR3 amino acids: CASRQGTLGNQPQHF. The CDR3 bases are TGTGCCAGCAGGCAAGGGACATTAGGCAATCAGCCCCAGCATTTT.

This clonotype appeared many times. The chain couples TRBV4-1 to TRBJ2-3; 9 positions match TRBD2. J was trimmed by 2 bases and V by 4 bases; bases with no gene match: 4. Germline assignment: CDR1 MGHRA and CDR2 YSYEKL. This CDR3 is 15 amino acids long. The CDR3 spells CASSLLAGTTDTQYF. CDR3 DNA sequence: TGCGCCAGCAGCCTTCTAGCGGGAACCACAGATACGCAGTATTTT.

This chain connects TRBV29-1 to TRBJ2-7; D is tentatively TRBD1 or TRBD2 (8 bases each). CDR1 SQVTM and CDR2 ANQGSEA come from the germline V gene. Trimming cost V 8 bases and J 11 bases, with 34 bases left between them. The CDR3 totals 16 residues. CDR3 DNA sequence: TGCAGCTCAGGGGGCGGGAACCGGAGGCGGGAGGCCTTGGAGTACTTC. It is translated as CSSGGGNRRREALEYF.

V usage is TRBV6-8 and J usage is TRBJ2-7, with 13 bases lining up with TRBD2. The CDR3 loop spans 17 amino acids. V trimming: 0 bases; J trimming: 4 bases; junction bases outside the gene matches: 6. The germline V gene has CDR1 MNHGY and CDR2 SAAAGT. In DNA form, the CDR3 reads TGTGCCAGCAGTTACTCGTGCGGGACTAGCGGGATATACGAGCAGTACTTC. As protein: CASSYSCGTSGIYEQYF.

At least ten counts were recorded for this clonotype. The chain links TRBV3-1 to TRBJ2-1; D uncertain. The V end was cut by 0 bases, the J end by 7 bases, with 16 bases between. Germline V gene data show CDR1 as LGHDT and CDR2 as YNNKEL (reference sequence). The CDR3 is made up of 16 amino acids. The CDR3 nucleotides are TGTGCCAGCAGCCAAGATGTATCCCGCAGGAAGAATGAGCAGTTCTTC. Translated: CASSQDVSRRKNEQFF.

Many counts were recorded for this clonotype. The chain uses TRBV25-1 and TRBJ2-1; D perhaps matches TRBD2 (5 bases). The V gene lost 5 bases and the J gene lost 7 bases, with 15 bases spanning the gap. Germline assignment: CDR1 MGHDK and CDR2 SYGVNS. This CDR3 is built from 14 residues. In nucleotides, the CDR3 is TGTGCCAGCAGTCGGAGCGGCCCTGCGAATGAGCAGTTCTTC. Protein: CASSRSGPANEQFF.

This clonotype was counted a few times. The chain uses TRBV27 and TRBJ2-2; TRBD2 aligns across 7 bases. J gave up 3 bases and V 7 bases, and 14 bases lay outside the gene matches. Germline V gene sequence: CDR1 MNHEY, CDR2 SMNVEV (reference sequence). This CDR3 spans 17 amino acids. The CDR3 loop reads CASTREGQLRYTGELFF. In DNA, the CDR3 is TGTGCCAGCACCAGGGAGGGCCAACTGCGGTACACCGGGGAGCTGTTTTTT.

This clonotype was recorded at least ten times. The chain couples TRBV6-2 or TRBV6-3 to TRBJ2-3; a possible D gene is TRBD2 (5 bases). The germline gives CDR1 MNHEY, CDR2 SVGEGT. V was trimmed by 5 bases and J by 5 bases, leaving 11 bases between them. CDR3 length: 13 amino acids. For the CDR3, the DNA is TGTGCCAGCAGTCCAATTGCGGGAGATACGCAGTATTTT. Translated: CASSPIAGDTQYF.

This clonotype was detected a few times. This rearrangement joins TRBV7-9 to TRBJ2-1, with D maybe TRBD2 (5 bases). The CDR3 covers 12 residues. The ends were cut back, 1 base at V and 15 bases at J, with 13 bases in the middle. Germline V gene data show CDR1 as SEHNR and CDR2 as FQNEAQ (reference sequence). The CDR3 loop reads CASSLGPPGGFF. The CDR3 bases are TGTGCCAGCAGCTTAGGGCCGCCCGGAGGGTTCTTC.

The chain links TRBV23-1 to TRBJ2-3; D gene uncertain. TRBV23-1 is an open reading frame, and its role is uncertain. The CDR3 consists of 17 residues. V lost 0 bases to trimming and J lost 2 bases, with 15 bases between them. CDR3 loop: CASSQSASSKDTDTQYF. The DNA for the CDR3 is TGCGCCAGCAGTCAATCCGCATCGAGCAAAGACACAGATACGCAGTATTTT.

This clonotype was counted a few times. This chain joins TRBV5-1 and TRBJ2-3; 12 positions agree with TRBD2. CDR1 is SGHRS and CDR2 is YFSETQ in the germline V gene. After removal of 5 bases from V and 3 bases from J, the junction contained 10 bases not matched to a gene. The CDR3 totals 17 residues. CDR3 DNA: TGCGCCAGCAGGTACGGACTAGCGGGAAAGAGGACAGATACGCAGTATTTT. Its translation: CASRYGLAGKRTDTQYF.

The sample holds a few counts of this clonotype. The gene calls are TRBV27 and TRBJ2-6; TRBD1 is a possible D gene (6 bases). The germline gives CDR1 MNHEY, CDR2 SMNVEV (reference sequence). Trimming left V 3 bases short and J 9 bases short, with 9 bases between. The CDR3 consists of 13 residues. The CDR3, as DNA: TGTGCCAGCAGTTTCGGACAGAACAACGTCCTGACTTTC. This translates into CASSFGQNNVLTF. The full variable domain, in which reference TRBV27 and TRBJ2-6 provide the parts outside the CDR3, is EAQVTQNPRYLITVTGKKLTVTCSQNMNHEYMSWYRQDPGLGLRQIYYSMNVEVTDKGDVPEGYKVSRKEKRNFPLILESPSPNQTSLYFCASSFGQNNVLTFGAGSRLTVL.

The chain carries TRBV11-2 and TRBJ2-1; maybe TRBD2 (5 bases). Germline V CDR1 and CDR2: SGHAT, FQNNGV. V lost 6 bases and J lost 4, with 19 bases in between. The CDR3 has 16 residues. CDR3 sequence: CASRIKYGGRYNEQFF. CDR3 coding DNA: TGTGCCAGCAGGATTAAATATGGAGGCCGATACAATGAGCAGTTCTTC.